This paragraph covers one T cell receptor beta chain sequence. This specimen belongs to a study of cytomegalovirus exposure and HLA in healthy donors. The PCR was carried out with 60 Vbeta primers and 13 Jbeta primers. The assay was immunoSEQ multiplex PCR, and TCRdb's table has in-frame clones only and misses some. The data contain about 150,000 clones, approximately 80% of them singletons. The CDR3 spans 17 residues. CDR1 and CDR2 (germline): MNHEY, SMNVEV (reference sequence). With V trimmed by 5 bases and J by 0 bases, 8 bases remained unmatched. The sample was PBMCs. The chain recombines TRBV27 with TRBJ2-7; TRBD1 matches 12 bases. The receptor's source is a man aged 35 to 55 in good health and CMV-seronegative. The CDR3 coding sequence is TGTGCCAGCAGTCCCGGGACAGGGGGCCCCAGCTCCTACGAGCAGTACTTC. Protein sequence: CASSPGTGGPSSYEQYF.